Listed below are T cell receptor beta chains from one sample, sequenced in a study of CD8 T cells in Susac syndrome. TCRdb reprocessed the immunoSEQ multiplex PCR reads with MiXCR, giving one entry per CDR3 protein. This sample has some 190,000 distinct CDR3 sequences, with roughly 95% found just once. The sample was CD4+ T cells from PBMCs. The receptors come from a human donor with multiple sclerosis. Both conserved end residues are part of each CDR3. The D gene is left open where the match is weak. Not all rows give a size; the values are once, few, many and, for expanded clones, a class.

size	V	D	J	CDR3	DNA
-	TRBV15	-	TRBJ2-2	CATKTGTTNTGELFF	TGTGCCACCAAGACCGGGACAACGAACACCGGGGAGCTGTTTTTT
-	TRBV5-1	-	TRBJ2-1	CASKVSAGAYNEQFF	TGCGCCAGCAAAGTATCGGCAGGAGCCTACAATGAGCAGTTCTTC
-	TRBV7-2	TRBD2	TRBJ2-1	CASSSPLGLAGANEQFF	TGTGCCAGCAGCTCACCCCTGGGACTAGCGGGGGCCAATGAGCAGTTCTTC
-	TRBV18	-	TRBJ1-1	CASSPARTGGNTEAFF	TGTGCCAGCTCACCAGCCCGCACGGGGGGGAACACTGAAGCTTTCTTT
-	TRBV11-2	-	TRBJ1-2	CASSLDRFWGYTF	TGTGCCAGCAGCTTAGACCGCTTTTGGGGCTACACCTTC
-	TRBV5-1	-	TRBJ2-7	CASSLGGAGPYSYEQYF	TGCGCCAGCAGCTTGGGTGGGGCCGGTCCCTACTCCTACGAGCAGTACTTC
once	TRBV30	-	TRBJ1-3	CAWSPGAVGNTIYF	TGTGCCTGGAGTCCGGGAGCGGTAGGAAACACCATATATTTT
-	TRBV5-1	-	TRBJ2-2	CASSLGGAANTGELFF	TGCGCCAGCAGCTTGGGGGGCGCCGCGAACACCGGGGAGCTGTTTTTT
-	TRBV5-4	TRBD1	TRBJ2-1	CASSRGQGGDEQFF	TGTGCCAGCAGCAGAGGACAGGGAGGAGATGAGCAGTTCTTC
-	TRBV30	-	TRBJ1-4	CAWSGYPQKLFF	TGTGCCTGGAGTGGGTATCCTCAAAAACTGTTTTTT
-	TRBV12-3/TRBV12-4	-	TRBJ1-3	CASTGSSGNTIYF	TGTGCCAGCACGGGAAGCTCTGGAAACACCATATATTTT
-	TRBV27	-	TRBJ1-2	CASRSGGQRGYTF	TGTGCCAGCAGGAGTGGTGGCCAACGGGGCTACACCTTC
-	TRBV29-1	-	TRBJ2-1	CSVEGLHNEQFF	TGCAGCGTTGAAGGTCTCCACAATGAGCAGTTCTTC
-	TRBV15	TRBD1	TRBJ2-3	CATSRGKTGRRTDTQYF	TGTGCCACCAGCAGGGGTAAGACAGGGCGTCGCACAGATACGCAGTATTTT
-	TRBV20-1	TRBD1	TRBJ2-7	CSAPTGPYEQYF	TGCAGTGCCCCGACAGGGCCCTACGAGCAGTACTTC
-	TRBV6-5	-	TRBJ2-5	CASSYNEETQYF	TGTGCCAGCAGTTACAACGAAGAGACCCAGTACTTC
-	TRBV9	-	TRBJ1-1	CASSVEDSLAAFF	TGTGCCAGCAGCGTAGAGGATTCTCTTGCAGCTTTCTTT
-	TRBV9	TRBD2	TRBJ2-5	CASSVDTSGGLQETQYF	TGTGCCAGCAGCGTAGATACTAGCGGGGGTCTACAAGAGACCCAGTACTTC
-	TRBV6-2/TRBV6-3	-	TRBJ2-6	CASKGGSGANVLTF	TGTGCCAGCAAAGGGGGAAGTGGGGCCAACGTCCTGACTTTC
-	TRBV12-3/TRBV12-4	TRBD1	TRBJ1-1	CASSRQGGRAFF	TGTGCCAGCAGCCGACAGGGGGGGAGAGCTTTCTTT
-	TRBV20-1	-	TRBJ2-7	CSALAGYEQYF	TGCAGTGCGCTCGCTGGGTACGAGCAGTACTTC
-	TRBV18	-	TRBJ1-3	CASSDSGNTIYF	TGTGCCAGCTCAGACTCTGGAAACACCATATATTTT
-	TRBV4-2	TRBD2	TRBJ2-3	CASSQDRTSGGSQYF	TGTGCCAGCAGCCAAGATCGGACTAGCGGGGGGTCGCAGTATTTT
-	TRBV20-1	-	TRBJ2-1	CSARRGELEQFF	TGCAGTGCTAGGAGGGGGGAACTGGAGCAGTTCTTC
-	TRBV20-1	TRBD2	TRBJ2-1	CSARRVGGNSYNEQFF	TGCAGTGCCCGTAGAGTGGGGGGGAACTCCTACAATGAGCAGTTCTTC
-	TRBV12-3/TRBV12-4	-	TRBJ2-5	CASSFLSSGQETQYF	TGTGCCAGCAGTTTTCTGTCGAGTGGGCAAGAGACCCAGTACTTC
-	TRBV27	-	TRBJ1-1	CASGGRNTEAFF	TGTGCCAGCGGGGGGCGAAACACTGAAGCTTTCTTT
-	TRBV20-1	-	TRBJ2-7	CSARRRTATYEQYF	TGCAGTGCTAGACGGAGGACTGCGACCTACGAGCAGTACTTC
once	TRBV5-1	-	TRBJ1-1	CASSLSGAPEAFF	TGCGCCAGCAGCTTGTCAGGTGCCCCTGAAGCTTTCTTT
-	TRBV20-1	-	TRBJ2-5	CSASNQETQYF	TGCAGTGCTAGTAATCAAGAGACCCAGTACTTC
once	TRBV30	TRBD1	TRBJ2-2	CAWGQGTGELFF	TGTGCCTGGGGACAGGGGACCGGGGAGCTGTTTTTT
-	TRBV9	-	TRBJ1-6	CASSGYRNSPLHF	TGTGCCAGCAGCGGATACCGCAATTCACCCCTCCACTTT
-	TRBV30	TRBD1	TRBJ1-2	CAWSGQGTNYGYTF	TGTGCCTGGAGTGGACAGGGAACGAACTATGGCTACACCTTC
-	TRBV5-1	TRBD2	TRBJ2-7	CASSQAGETSYEQYF	TGCGCCAGCAGCCAAGCGGGGGAGACTTCCTACGAGCAGTACTTC
-	TRBV30	-	TRBJ1-2	CAWSGGSGYTF	TGTGCCTGGAGTGGTGGAAGTGGCTACACCTTC
-	TRBV20-1	TRBD2	TRBJ2-1	CSARAGLARSYEQFF	TGCAGTGCTAGGGCGGGACTAGCAAGATCCTATGAGCAGTTCTTC
-	TRBV7-3	-	TRBJ1-5	CANGGPPPQHF	TGTGCTAACGGCGGGCCCCCGCCCCAGCATTTT
-	TRBV23-1	-	TRBJ1-6	CANAEGATGRNSPLHF	TGCGCCAACGCCGAGGGAGCAACAGGGAGAAATTCACCCCTCCACTTT
-	TRBV2	TRBD1	TRBJ1-2	CASRITGGPYGYTF	TGTGCCAGCAGGATTACAGGGGGACCCTATGGCTACACCTTC
-	TRBV28	-	TRBJ2-6	CASNEGSGANVLTF	TGTGCCAGCAATGAGGGTTCCGGGGCCAACGTCCTGACTTTC
-	TRBV7-8	-	TRBJ1-6	CASSPDSFIVQDSPLHF	TGTGCCAGCAGCCCCGATTCTTTTATCGTGCAGGATTCACCCCTCCACTTT
-	TRBV12-3/TRBV12-4	TRBD2	TRBJ2-1	CASSILAGGDNEQFF	TGTGCCAGCAGCATACTAGCGGGGGGAGACAATGAGCAGTTCTTC
-	TRBV28	-	TRBJ2-7	CASSPFPGQNYEQYF	TGTGCCAGCAGTCCTTTCCCCGGACAAAACTACGAGCAGTACTTC
-	TRBV30	-	TRBJ2-1	CAWSVFGAGSYNEQFF	TGTGCCTGGAGTGTATTCGGGGCGGGCTCCTACAATGAGCAGTTCTTC
once	TRBV12-3/TRBV12-4	-	TRBJ2-3	CASSLGMGSRTDTQYF	TGTGCCAGCAGTCTGGGAATGGGGTCCCGCACAGATACGCAGTATTTT
-	TRBV12-3/TRBV12-4	-	TRBJ1-1	CASSSHYEAFF	TGTGCCAGCAGTAGTCACTATGAAGCTTTCTTT
-	TRBV7-3	TRBD1	TRBJ2-1	CASSLDRGMFNEQFF	TGTGCCAGCAGCTTAGACAGGGGGATGTTCAATGAGCAGTTCTTC
-	TRBV7-6	-	TRBJ1-6	CASSLGDGGSPLHF	TGTGCCAGCAGCTTAGGGGATGGGGGTTCACCCCTCCACTTT
-	TRBV12-3/TRBV12-4	TRBD2	TRBJ2-3	CASSLRLAGGRSQYF	TGTGCCAGCAGTTTGCGACTAGCGGGGGGTCGTTCGCAGTATTTT
once	TRBV29-1	-	TRBJ2-6	CSVEAPGSGANVLTF	TGCAGCGTTGAGGCTCCTGGCTCTGGGGCCAACGTCCTGACTTTC
-	TRBV20-1	TRBD2	TRBJ2-2	CSASLAGANTGELFF	TGCAGTGCTTCCTTAGCGGGGGCGAACACCGGGGAGCTGTTTTTT
-	TRBV10-3	TRBD1	TRBJ1-6	CAISGDRAPMAGSPLHF	TGTGCCATCAGTGGGGACAGGGCCCCAATGGCTGGGTCACCCCTCCACTTT
once	TRBV4-2	TRBD1	TRBJ2-2	CASSQDIQGANTGELFF	TGTGCCAGCAGCCAAGATATACAGGGGGCGAACACCGGGGAGCTGTTTTTT
-	TRBV6-5	-	TRBJ2-7	CASSPRGRGSYEQYF	TGTGCCAGCAGCCCACGGGGGAGAGGGTCCTACGAGCAGTACTTC
-	TRBV19	-	TRBJ1-6	CASNEQTNSPLHF	TGTGCCAGTAATGAACAGACTAATTCACCCCTCCACTTT
-	TRBV30	-	TRBJ1-5	CAWSGGGFNQPQHF	TGTGCCTGGAGCGGGGGGGGCTTCAATCAGCCCCAGCATTTT
-	TRBV6-5	-	TRBJ2-3	CASSYVAGLSQTDTQYF	TGTGCCAGCAGTTACGTCGCGGGGCTTTCCCAGACAGATACGCAGTATTTT
-	TRBV13	TRBD1	TRBJ2-5	CASSLGLRQGYSRETQYF	TGTGCCAGCAGCTTAGGCCTAAGACAGGGTTACAGCCGAGAGACCCAGTACTTC
-	TRBV20-1	TRBD2	TRBJ2-7	CSARGPRLAELAYEQYF	TGCAGTGCTAGAGGGCCTCGACTAGCGGAATTAGCCTACGAGCAGTACTTC
few	TRBV5-1	TRBD1	TRBJ2-3	CASSLVQGARDTQYF	TGCGCCAGCAGCTTGGTACAGGGGGCTCGGGATACGCAGTATTTT